The next 20 T cell receptor beta chains were all read from a single sample in a study of vaccination and CD4 T cells after COVID-19. Documented treatment: 10-day PBMC culture with coronavirus spike peptide pools or control peptides (ViraFEST assay). Those CD4+ T cells from the unexposed donor predate the COVID-19 pandemic (2011-2018). Antigens for these TCRs are unknown. CD4+ T cells that had been cultured provided DNA sequenced with the Oncomine TCR Beta short-read assay. It was cultured CD4+ T cells from which genomic DNA was extracted. A single record per CDR3 protein comes from TCRdb applying MiXCR to the PCR reads. Found here are about 7,300 distinct CDR3 sequences, 30% to 40% of them singletons; the top ten hold around an eighth. Sequences were obtained from CD4+ T cells from blood, cultured in vitro. Every receptor here comes from a human donor in good health.

This clonotype was counted only a few times. V gene TRBV9 combines with J gene TRBJ2-7; D is ambiguous. The CDR3 contains 14 residues. Trimming cost V 2 bases and J 0 bases, with 9 bases left between them. Germline V gives CDR1 SGDLS, CDR2 YYNGEE. Here the CDR3 reads CASSVGEPSYEQYF. The CDR3 coding sequence is TGTGCCAGCAGCGTTGGCGAACCCTCCTACGAGCAGTACTTC.

The rearrangement links TRBV27 to TRBJ2-6; D remains unclear. The germline gives CDR1 MNHEY, CDR2 SMNVEV (reference sequence). The CDR3 covers 17 residues. The V gene lost 8 bases and the J gene lost 2 bases, with 19 bases spanning the gap. The chain's CDR3 is CASPTPPRSAGANVLTF. The CDR3, as DNA: TGTGCCAGCCCCACGCCCCCGCGAAGCGCTGGGGCCAACGTCCTGACTTTC. The complete variable domain, with remaining parts taken from reference TRBV27 and TRBJ2-6, reads EAQVTQNPRYLITVTGKKLTVTCSQNMNHEYMSWYRQDPGLGLRQIYYSMNVEVTDKGDVPEGYKVSRKEKRNFPLILESPSPNQTSLYFCASPTPPRSAGANVLTFGAGSRLTVL.

This clonotype is termed medium-sized. V usage is TRBV6-1 and J usage is TRBJ1-5; 10 nucleotides line up with TRBD1. In germline, CDR1 is MNHNS, CDR2 SASEGT. CDR3 size: 15 residues. After removal of 6 bases from V and 2 bases from J, the junction contained 4 bases not matched to a gene. This CDR3 reads CASSLGTGGNQPQHF. CDR3 nucleotide sequence: TGTGCCAGCAGCCTCGGGACAGGGGGCAATCAGCCCCAGCATTTT.

In regard to this clonotype: At one end the junction does not follow the germline gene, possibly because of a read error. The chain employs TRBV28 and TRBJ2-3, with 8 bases fitting TRBD2. CDR3 length equals 14 residues. The germline gives CDR1 MDHEN, CDR2 SYDVKM. The CDR3 DNA reads TGTGCCAGTAGTTCGGGAGGGCCCCCAGATACGCAGTATTTT. Its protein product is CASSSGGPPDTQYF.

V gene TRBV19 combines with J gene TRBJ2-5, with 12 nucleotides matching TRBD1. CDR1 is LNHDA, CDR2 SQIVND, per germline (reference sequence). The CDR3 totals 16 residues. V gave up 0 bases and J gave up 6 bases; unmatched junction bases: 5. For the CDR3, the DNA is TGTGCCAGTAGTATAGACGGGACAGGGGGCAGGCAGACCCAGTACTTC. This codes for CASSIDGTGGRQTQYF.

This clonotype showed up just a few times. The chain carries TRBV7-9 and TRBJ2-2; 13 bases align to TRBD2. J lost 7 bases, V lost 1 base, and 3 bases had no gene match. This CDR3 contains 16 residues. CDR1 and CDR2 from the germline V gene are SEHNR and FQNEAQ (reference sequence). The CDR3 region is CASSLGLAGGNGELFF. DNA of the CDR3: TGTGCCAGCAGCTTAGGACTAGCGGGAGGTAACGGGGAGCTGTTTTTT.

Only a few counts were recorded for this clonotype. The gene calls are TRBV30 and TRBJ1-5; tentative D call: TRBD1 (5 bases). V lost 2 bases and J 7 bases, leaving 12 bases between the germline ends. Germline CDR1 GTSNPN, CDR2 SVGIG (reference sequence). CDR3 length: 13 amino acids. Here the CDR3 reads CAWSRDQVQPQHF. In nucleotides, the CDR3 is TGTGCCTGGAGTCGGGACCAGGTGCAGCCCCAGCATTTT. The full variable domain, rest sourced from reference TRBV30 and TRBJ1-5, is SQTIHQWPATLVQPVGSPLSLECTVEGTSNPNLYWYRQAAGRGLQLLFYSVGIGQISSEVPQNLSASRPQDRQFILSSKKLLLSDSGFYLCAWSRDQVQPQHFGDGTRLSIL.

There are a few counts of this clonotype. The chain has TRBV19 and TRBJ1-1; D gene unclear. V lost 3 bases and J 2 bases, leaving 7 bases between the germline ends. Germline loops: CDR1 LNHDA, CDR2 SQIVND (reference sequence). This CDR3 is built from 13 residues. The CDR3 DNA sequence: TGTGCCAGTAGTATGAAGGTCAACACTGAAGCTTTCTTT. It encodes CASSMKVNTEAFF.

This rearrangement joins TRBV7-3 to TRBJ2-5; 10 positions match TRBD2. Germline V lookup: CDR1 SGHTA, CDR2 FQGTGA. This CDR3 region has 15 residues. Germline trimming cut 1 base from V and 5 bases from J; bases unmatched to any gene: 4. CDR3 nucleotides: TGTGCCAGCAGCTTAATTAGCGGGAGGATGGAGACCCAGTACTTC. Protein sequence: CASSLISGRMETQYF.

The table lists this clonotype with a few counts. The V call is TRBV2, the J call TRBJ2-5; 10 bases are shared with TRBD1. This CDR3 contains 15 residues. In germline, CDR1 is SNHLY, CDR2 FYNNEI. Trimming removed 6 bases from V and 0 bases from J; junction bases left unmatched: 4. The CDR3 DNA reads as TGTGCCAGCAGGCCGGACAGGGGGAACCAAGAGACCCAGTACTTC. This encodes CASRPDRGNQETQYF.

The sample holds a few counts of this clonotype. This sequence joins TRBV18 and TRBJ1-1; D is ambiguous. This CDR3 comprises 17 residues. V was cut by 1 base and J by 1 base, with 16 bases left in between. Germline CDR1 and CDR2: KGHSH and LQKENI. The CDR3 protein is CASSPLPSKVGNTEAFF. CDR3 nucleotides: TGTGCCAGCTCACCACTTCCTAGCAAGGTGGGGAACACTGAAGCTTTCTTT.

The genes are TRBV11-2 and TRBJ1-6; D call uncertain. The CDR3 consists of 13 residues. Germline-derived CDR1 and CDR2 are SGHAT and FQNNGV. Between the trimmed V and J ends, which lost 6 bases and 6 bases, there was a span of 9 bases. The DNA for the CDR3 is TGTGCCAGCAGAGGGCCGGGTAATTCACCCCTCCACTTT. Protein sequence: CASRGPGNSPLHF.

In its sample, this clonotype was seen a few times. The V and J genes are TRBV6-2 or TRBV6-3 and TRBJ2-3, with a tentative D call TRBD2 (6 bases). With 7 bases removed from V and 6 bases from J, the gap between germline ends came to 17 bases. Germline values: CDR1 MNHEY, CDR2 SVGEGT. The CDR3 is 14 residues long. The CDR3 bases are TGTGCCAGCATCCCGGGGCGGGACGGGGATACGCAGTATTTT. Encoded protein: CASIPGRDGDTQYF.

The chain combines TRBV4-2 with TRBJ2-1; D not resolved. Looked up from germline, CDR1 is LGHNA and CDR2 is YNFKEQ. The germline V and J ends were trimmed by 2 bases and 0 bases, with 11 bases remaining between them. The CDR3 totals 16 residues. CDR3 sequence reads: CASSQPGLSSYNEQFF. In nucleotides, the CDR3 is TGTGCCAGCAGCCAACCGGGCCTGAGCTCCTACAATGAGCAGTTCTTC.

This clonotype was seen only a few times. V usage is TRBV28 and J usage is TRBJ2-5; perhaps D is TRBD1 or TRBD2 (5 bases each). Germline V gene data show CDR1 as MDHEN and CDR2 as SYDVKM. V lost 6 bases and J lost 2, with 13 bases in between. CDR3 length equals 14 residues. Here the CDR3 reads CASSSTGPQETQYF. The CDR3 DNA reads TGTGCCAGCAGCTCAACGGGACCTCAAGAGACCCAGTACTTC.

This clonotype was counted once. The DNA is left out, because the CDR3 cannot be placed on it with certainty; the CDR3 is given as TCRdb lists it. V usage is TRBV21-1 and J usage is TRBJ2-7; the table's D call TRBD1 went unverified against the DNA. TRBV21-1 represents a pseudogene. The CDR3 is 18 residues long, ends included. This CDR3 is CASSTLQGNAVYSCEQYF.

The gene calls are TRBV5-6 and TRBJ1-6, with D perhaps matching TRBD1 (5 bases). Germline V CDR1 and CDR2: SGHDT, YYEEEE. The CDR3 covers 15 residues. V lost 4 bases to trimming and J lost 3 bases, with 11 bases between them. DNA for the CDR3: TGTGCCAGCAGCCGGGGACGGAACTATAATTCACCCCTCCACTTT. It specifies CASSRGRNYNSPLHF. Combining the CDR3 with reference TRBV5-6 and TRBJ1-6 gives the whole variable domain DAGVTQSPTHLIKTRGQQVTLRCSPKSGHDTVSWYQQALGQGPQFIFQYYEEEERQRGNFPDRFSGHQFPNYSSELNVNALLLGDSALYLCASSRGRNYNSPLHFGNGTRLTVT.

The chain uses TRBV20-1 and TRBJ1-4; D unclear. V shed 0 bases and J shed 5 bases, with 4 bases lying between them. This CDR3 spans 12 amino acids. Germline V lookup: CDR1 DFQATT, CDR2 SNEGSKA (reference sequence). CDR3 in DNA: TGCAGTGCTAGAGAGGTCAATGAAAAACTGTTTTTT. It is translated as CSAREVNEKLFF.

This clonotype was observed a handful of times. The V gene is TRBV19, the J gene TRBJ1-1, with D possibly matching TRBD1 (5 bases). The V end was cut by 5 bases, the J end by 3 bases, with 16 bases between. This CDR3 has 15 residues. Germline V gives CDR1 LNHDA, CDR2 SQIVND (reference sequence). This chain's CDR3 is CASSPGRGRDTEAFF. The CDR3 nucleotides are TGTGCCAGTAGTCCAGGTAGGGGTCGGGACACTGAAGCTTTCTTT.

This clonotype is deemed medium-sized. The chain joins TRBV6-4 to TRBJ2-3; possible D gene TRBD2, 5 bases. CDR1 is MRHNA and CDR2 is SNTAGT in the germline V gene. The V end lost 0 bases, the J end lost 4 bases, and 8 bases lay between the germline ends. The CDR3 is 14 amino acids. The CDR3 spells CASSDSEGSDTQYF. As DNA, the CDR3 is TGTGCCAGCAGTGACTCAGAGGGCTCAGATACGCAGTATTTT.